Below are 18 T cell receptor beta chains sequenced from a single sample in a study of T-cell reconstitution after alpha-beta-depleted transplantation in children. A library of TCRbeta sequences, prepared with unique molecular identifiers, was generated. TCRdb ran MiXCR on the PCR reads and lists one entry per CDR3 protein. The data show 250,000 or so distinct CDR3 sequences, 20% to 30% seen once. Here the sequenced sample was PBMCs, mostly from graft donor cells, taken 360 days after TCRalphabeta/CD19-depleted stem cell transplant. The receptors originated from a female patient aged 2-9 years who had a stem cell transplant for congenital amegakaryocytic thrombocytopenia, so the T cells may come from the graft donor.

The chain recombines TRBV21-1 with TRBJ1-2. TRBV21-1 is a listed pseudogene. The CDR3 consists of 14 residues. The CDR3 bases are TGTGCCAGCAGCAAACGGGGTGGTTACTATGGCTACACCTTC. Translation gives CASSKRGGYYGYTF.

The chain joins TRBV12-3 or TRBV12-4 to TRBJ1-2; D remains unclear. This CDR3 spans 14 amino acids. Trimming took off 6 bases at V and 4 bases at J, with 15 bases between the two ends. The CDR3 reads CASSPAGSPYGYTF. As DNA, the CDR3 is TGTGCCAGCAGCCCAGCGGGCTCTCCCTATGGCTACACCTTC.

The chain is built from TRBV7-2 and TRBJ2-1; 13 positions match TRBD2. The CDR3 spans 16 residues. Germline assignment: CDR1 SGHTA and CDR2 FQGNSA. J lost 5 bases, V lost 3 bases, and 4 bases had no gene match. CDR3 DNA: TGTGCCAGCAGCTTCAGAGGGACTAGCGGGAACAATGAGCAGTTCTTC. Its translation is CASSFRGTSGNNEQFF.

CDR3 sequence: CASSLYRGLLDEQFF. CDR3 coding DNA: TGTGCCAGCAGCCTGTATAGGGGGCTTCTCGATGAGCAGTTCTTC. V gene TRBV11-2 combines with J gene TRBJ2-1; 7 bases fit TRBD1. Looked up from germline, CDR1 is SGHAT and CDR2 is FQNNGV. The CDR3 runs to 15 residues. The ends lost 5 bases at V and 8 bases at J; junction bases unmatched: 12.

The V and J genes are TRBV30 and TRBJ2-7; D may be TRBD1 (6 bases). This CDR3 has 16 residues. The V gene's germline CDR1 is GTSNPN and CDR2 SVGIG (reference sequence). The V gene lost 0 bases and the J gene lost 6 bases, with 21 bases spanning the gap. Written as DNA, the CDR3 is TGTGCCTGGAGTGTATTACCAGGGGCGACGAAGTCCGAGCAGTACTTC. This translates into CAWSVLPGATKSEQYF.

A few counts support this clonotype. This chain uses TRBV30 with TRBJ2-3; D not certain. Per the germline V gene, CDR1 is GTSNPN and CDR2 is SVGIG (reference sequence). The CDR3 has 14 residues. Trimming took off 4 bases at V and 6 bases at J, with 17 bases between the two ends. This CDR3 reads CAWKALGPTDTQYF. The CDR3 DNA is TGTGCCTGGAAGGCCCTGGGCCCCACTGATACGCAGTATTTT.

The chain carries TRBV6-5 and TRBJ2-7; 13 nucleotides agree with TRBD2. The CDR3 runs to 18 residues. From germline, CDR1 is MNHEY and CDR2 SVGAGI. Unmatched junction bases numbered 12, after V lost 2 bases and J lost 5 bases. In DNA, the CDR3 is TGTGCCAGCAGTTACACAGCCAGACTAGCGGGAGGTCTCGACGAGCAGTACTTC. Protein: CASSYTARLAGGLDEQYF.

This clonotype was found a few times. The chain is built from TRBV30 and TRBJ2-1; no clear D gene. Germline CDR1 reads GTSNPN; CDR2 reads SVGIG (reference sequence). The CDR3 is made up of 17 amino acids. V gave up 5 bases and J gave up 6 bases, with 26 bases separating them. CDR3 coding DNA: TGTGCCTGGGCAGCGAAGCCTGGGGTATACTTGGGCAATGAGCAGTTCTTC. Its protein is CAWAAKPGVYLGNEQFF.

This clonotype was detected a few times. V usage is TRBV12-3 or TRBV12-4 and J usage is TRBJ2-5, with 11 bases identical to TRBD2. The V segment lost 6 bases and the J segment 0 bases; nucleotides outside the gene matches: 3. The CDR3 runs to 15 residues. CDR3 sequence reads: CASRASGRHQETQYF. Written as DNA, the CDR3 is TGTGCCAGCAGGGCTAGCGGGAGGCACCAAGAGACCCAGTACTTC.

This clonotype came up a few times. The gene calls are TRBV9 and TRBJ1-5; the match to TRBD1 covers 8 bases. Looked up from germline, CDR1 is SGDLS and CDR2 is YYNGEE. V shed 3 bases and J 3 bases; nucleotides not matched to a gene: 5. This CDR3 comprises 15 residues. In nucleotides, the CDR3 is TGTGCCAGCAGCGCAGAGACAGGGGTCAATCAGCCCCAGCATTTT. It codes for CASSAETGVNQPQHF.

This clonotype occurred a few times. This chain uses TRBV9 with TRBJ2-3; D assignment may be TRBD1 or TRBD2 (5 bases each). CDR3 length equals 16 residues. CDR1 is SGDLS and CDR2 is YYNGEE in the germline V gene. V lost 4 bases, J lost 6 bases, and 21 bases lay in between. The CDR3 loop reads CASSPHSGPGPDTQYF. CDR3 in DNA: TGTGCCAGCAGCCCTCACTCGGGACCCGGGCCGGATACGCAGTATTTT.

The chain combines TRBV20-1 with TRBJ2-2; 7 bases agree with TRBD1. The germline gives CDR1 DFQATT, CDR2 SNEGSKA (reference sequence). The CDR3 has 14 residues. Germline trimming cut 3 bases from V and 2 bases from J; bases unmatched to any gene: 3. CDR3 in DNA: TGCAGTGCTAGCTCAGGGGGAAACACCGGGGAGCTGTTTTTT. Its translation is CSASSGGNTGELFF.

CDR3: CASSEWDEQYF. The CDR3 DNA sequence: TGTGCCAGCAGTGAATGGGACGAGCAGTACTTC. The chain joins TRBV2 to TRBJ2-7; D not resolved. V shed 2 bases and J shed 5 bases, with 4 bases lying between them. This CDR3 contains 11 residues. CDR1 is SNHLY, CDR2 FYNNEI, per germline.

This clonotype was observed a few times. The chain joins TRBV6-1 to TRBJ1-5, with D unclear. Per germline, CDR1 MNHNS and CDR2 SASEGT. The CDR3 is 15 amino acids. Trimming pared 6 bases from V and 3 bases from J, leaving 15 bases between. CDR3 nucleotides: TGTGCCAGCAGGAGGAGCTGGGTTCCCAATCAGCCCCAGCATTTT. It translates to CASRRSWVPNQPQHF.

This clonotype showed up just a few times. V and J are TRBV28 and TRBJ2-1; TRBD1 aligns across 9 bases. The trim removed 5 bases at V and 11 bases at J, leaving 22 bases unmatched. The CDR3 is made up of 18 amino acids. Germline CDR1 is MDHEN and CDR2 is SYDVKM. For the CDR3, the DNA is TGTGCCAGCAGTCGGACAGGGGAAGGGGTTTCGGGGGTAGTTAAGCAGTTCTTC. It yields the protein CASSRTGEGVSGVVKQFF.

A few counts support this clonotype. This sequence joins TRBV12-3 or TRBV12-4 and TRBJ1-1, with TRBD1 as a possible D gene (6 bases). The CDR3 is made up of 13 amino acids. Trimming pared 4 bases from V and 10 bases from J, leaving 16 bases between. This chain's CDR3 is CASSSQGMWVAFF. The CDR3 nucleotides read TGTGCCAGCAGTTCCCAGGGGATGTGGGTAGCTTTCTTT.

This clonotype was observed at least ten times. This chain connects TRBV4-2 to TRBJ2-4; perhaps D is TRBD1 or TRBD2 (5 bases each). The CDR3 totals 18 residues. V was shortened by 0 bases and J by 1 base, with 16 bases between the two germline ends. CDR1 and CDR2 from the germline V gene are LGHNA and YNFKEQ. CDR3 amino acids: CASSQEPGTYLAKNIQYF. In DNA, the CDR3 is TGTGCCAGCAGCCAAGAACCCGGGACCTATCTGGCCAAAAACATTCAGTACTTC.

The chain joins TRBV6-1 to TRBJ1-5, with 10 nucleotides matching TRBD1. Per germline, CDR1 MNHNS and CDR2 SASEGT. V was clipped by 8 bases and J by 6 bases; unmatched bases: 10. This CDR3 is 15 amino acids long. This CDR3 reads CASSTRQGAVQPQHF. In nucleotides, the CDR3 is TGTGCCAGCTCAACTAGACAGGGGGCAGTTCAGCCCCAGCATTTT.